The 29 T cell receptor beta chains given below trace back to one sample, sequenced in a study of identifying expanded T cells in peripheral blood. The table came from immunoSEQ multiplex PCR; TCRdb's copy has only in-frame clones and leaves some out. The sample lists roughly 100,000 clones; around 89% were seen once. Input material: blood. These receptors were taken from a person aged 18 to 75 in good health.

This chain connects TRBV5-1 to TRBJ2-3, with D perhaps matching TRBD2 (5 bases). Looked up from germline, CDR1 is SGHRS and CDR2 is YFSETQ. V lost 7 bases, J lost 0 bases, and 12 bases lay in between. The CDR3 has 14 residues. CDR3 nucleotides: TGCGCCAGCCTGAGCGGAACTAGCACAGATACGCAGTATTTT. Encoded protein: CASLSGTSTDTQYF.

This chain uses TRBV6-1 with TRBJ2-2; the D gene is possibly TRBD2 (7 bases). CDR3 length equals 17 residues. V gave up 0 bases and J gave up 4 bases, with 15 bases separating them. Germline V gene data show CDR1 as MNHNS and CDR2 as SASEGT. This chain's CDR3 is CASSEAGGRGSTGELFF. The DNA for the CDR3 is TGTGCCAGCAGTGAAGCGGGGGGGCGCGGATCCACCGGGGAGCTGTTTTTT.

This chain connects TRBV18 to TRBJ1-3; D is undetermined. Trimming took off 3 bases at V and 2 bases at J, with 5 bases between the two ends. This CDR3 contains 13 residues. Looked up from germline, CDR1 is KGHSH and CDR2 is LQKENI. CDR3 amino acids: CASSPVPGNTIYF. For the CDR3, the DNA is TGTGCCAGCTCACCCGTCCCTGGAAACACCATATATTTT.

V gene TRBV30 combines with J gene TRBJ1-5; D not resolved. The CDR3 totals 15 residues. Germline V gene sequence: CDR1 GTSNPN, CDR2 SVGIG (reference sequence). Trimming pared 1 base from V and 3 bases from J, leaving 13 bases between. The DNA for the CDR3 is TGTGCCTGGAGTGAAGGCGGCAGTTACAATCAGCCCCAGCATTTT. Its translation: CAWSEGGSYNQPQHF.

The V gene is TRBV7-9, the J gene TRBJ1-1, with a tentative D call TRBD1 (5 bases). CDR3 length equals 14 residues. The V gene lost 1 base and the J gene lost 11 bases, with 17 bases spanning the gap. Per germline, CDR1 SEHNR and CDR2 FQNEAQ (reference sequence). The CDR3 DNA follows: TGTGCCAGCAGCTTAGGAGGTGAGGTAGAGGGGGCTTTCTTT. It is translated as CASSLGGEVEGAFF.

The V and J genes are TRBV9 and TRBJ1-6; D ambiguous. CDR1 and CDR2 (germline): SGDLS, YYNGEE. Trimming cost V 3 bases and J 7 bases, with 14 bases left between them. The CDR3 is made up of 15 amino acids. CDR3 sequence: CASSATYLANSPLHF. The CDR3 DNA reads TGTGCCAGCAGCGCCACTTACTTAGCGAATTCACCCCTCCACTTT. The full variable domain, its missing parts supplied by reference TRBV9 and TRBJ1-6, is DSGVTQTPKHLITATGQRVTLRCSPRSGDLSVYWYQQSLDQGLQFLIQYYNGEERAKGNILERFSAQQFPDLHSELNLSSLELGDSALYFCASSATYLANSPLHFGNGTRLTVT.

The chain combines TRBV5-4 with TRBJ1-2; D remains ambiguous. V lost 0 bases to trimming and J lost 13 bases, with 13 bases between them. This CDR3 has 12 residues. Germline V gene data show CDR1 as SGHNT and CDR2 as YYREEE (reference sequence). DNA for the CDR3: TGTGCCAGCAGCTTGGGCCTCGCGAAGCTCACCTTC. Encoded protein: CASSLGLAKLTF.

This clone was counted a few times. The chain links TRBV6-1 to TRBJ1-5; TRBD1 agrees at 8 bases. CDR1 and CDR2 from the germline V gene are MNHNS and SASEGT. The CDR3 has 18 residues. Trimming at V came to 4 bases and at J to 1 base, leaving 12 bases not matched to a gene. The CDR3 DNA is TGTGCCAGCAGTGGGGCCAGGGGGCGTTTCGGAAGCAATCAGCCCCAGCATTTT. Its protein product is CASSGARGRFGSNQPQHF.

V gene TRBV2 combines with J gene TRBJ2-5, with 9 bases aligning to TRBD2. The V gene end was trimmed by 4 bases and the J gene end by 7 bases; junction bases not matched to a gene: 10. The CDR3 sequence is 15 residues long. CDR1 SNHLY and CDR2 FYNNEI come from the germline V gene. The CDR3 sequence: CASSVLSGGSGTQYF. As DNA, the CDR3 is TGTGCCAGCAGTGTGCTTAGCGGGGGCAGCGGGACCCAGTACTTC.

This clone has only a few counts. J is TRBJ2-5 and V is TRBV6-5; D gene unclear. CDR3 size: 14 residues. Trimming took 0 bases from V and 7 from J, leaving 12 bases between them. Germline V gene data show CDR1 as MNHEY and CDR2 as SVGAGI. The CDR3 sequence: CASSYSGSSATQYF. The DNA of the CDR3 is TGTGCCAGCAGTTACTCCGGATCGTCGGCGACCCAGTACTTC.

This chain uses TRBV5-6 with TRBJ2-2, with D perhaps given as TRBD1 or TRBD2 (5 bases each). Per the germline V gene, CDR1 is SGHDT and CDR2 is YYEEEE. V was pared by 0 bases and J by 4 bases, with 10 bases between. CDR3 size: 15 residues. In nucleotides, the CDR3 is TGTGCCAGCAGCTTGGCAGGGACGGGCACCGGGGAGCTGTTTTTT. Encoded protein: CASSLAGTGTGELFF.

This clone was recorded only once. The CDR3 loop reads CASSRSGGLTDTQYF. In DNA, the CDR3 is TGTGCCAGCAGCCGAAGCGGGGGGCTCACAGATACGCAGTATTTT. V and J are TRBV11-2 and TRBJ2-3; 9 bases are shared with TRBD2. The CDR3 runs 15 residues. The V gene's germline CDR1 is SGHAT and CDR2 FQNNGV. The V and J ends lost 5 bases and 2 bases, in that order; junction bases with no gene match: 5.

This clone was seen just once. The chain couples TRBV19 to TRBJ1-1; unclear D gene. V lost 8 bases and J 0 bases, leaving 19 bases between the germline ends. Germline V gives CDR1 LNHDA, CDR2 SQIVND (reference sequence). The CDR3 runs 16 residues. Here the CDR3 DNA reads TGTGCCAGTCTGGTGACCGCCTGGCGGGTGAACACTGAAGCTTTCTTT. As protein: CASLVTAWRVNTEAFF.

The chain has TRBV7-7 and TRBJ2-3; D not resolved. Germline CDR1 and CDR2: SSHAT and FNYEAQ (reference sequence). The length of the CDR3 is 13 residues. The V end lost 3 bases, the J end lost 2 bases, and 6 bases lay between the germline ends. The CDR3: CASSLGHTDTQYF. The CDR3 DNA reads as TGTGCCAGCAGCTTGGGCCACACAGATACGCAGTATTTT.

The gene calls are TRBV21-1 and TRBJ2-7; the D call in the table, TRBD1, was not verified against the DNA. TRBV21-1 represents a pseudogene. CDR3 length: 21 amino acids. The CDR3: CASSKAQGDRGVPTESYEQYF. The CDR3 DNA reads as TGTGCCAGCAGCAAAGCGCAGGGGGACAGGGGAGTCCCCACCGAATCCTACGAGCAGTACTTC.

This clone was recorded once. The chain combines TRBV6-5 with TRBJ1-1; D not resolved. This CDR3 spans 13 amino acids. Trimming removed 5 bases from V and 4 bases from J, with 11 bases in between. The germline CDR1 and CDR2 sequences are MNHEY and SVGAGI. The CDR3 DNA reads as TGTGCCAGCAGTGGATTCCGTACCACTGAAGCTTTCTTT. Amino acids: CASSGFRTTEAFF.

V gene TRBV4-2 combines with J gene TRBJ2-7; D is perhaps TRBD1 (6 bases). Trimming removed 0 bases at V and 0 bases at J, with 12 bases between. In germline, CDR1 is LGHNA, CDR2 YNFKEQ. The length of the CDR3 is 16 residues. The CDR3, as DNA: TGTGCCAGCAGCCAAGATGGACCAGGGGCCTCCTACGAGCAGTACTTC. Its protein product is CASSQDGPGASYEQYF.

The chain links TRBV12-5 to TRBJ2-5; 8 bases are shared with TRBD1. The CDR3 loop spans 15 amino acids. J was trimmed by 1 base and V by 1 base; bases with no gene match: 2. Germline V gene sequence: CDR1 LGHNT, CDR2 FRNRAP. The CDR3 loop is CASGLGQGAQETQYF. In DNA, the CDR3 is TGTGCTAGTGGTTTGGGGCAGGGGGCCCAAGAGACCCAGTACTTC.

V usage is TRBV19 and J usage is TRBJ1-2; weak D call: TRBD1 (5 bases). The CDR3 contains 12 residues. V lost 4 bases to trimming and J lost 9 bases, with 12 bases between them. From germline, CDR1 is LNHDA and CDR2 SQIVND (reference sequence). This CDR3 reads CASSTGPLSYTF. For the CDR3, the DNA is TGTGCCAGTAGTACGGGACCGTTAAGCTACACCTTC. Complete variable domain (other parts from reference TRBV19 and TRBJ1-2): DGGITQSPKYLFRKEGQNVTLSCEQNLNHDAMYWYRQDPGQGLRLIYYSQIVNDFQKGDIAEGYSVSREKKESFPLTVTSAQKNPTAFYLCASSTGPLSYTFGSGTRLTVV.

The V call is TRBV7-5, the J call TRBJ1-5; the listed D gene, TRBD1, was not tested against the DNA. TRBV7-5 is annotated as a pseudogene. This CDR3 has 20 residues. This CDR3 reads CARSLVMPTRDTNSNQPQHF. The CDR3 bases are TGTGCCAGAAGCTTAGTAATGCCAACCCGGGACACTAATAGCAATCAGCCCCAGCATTTT.

About this clone itself: In the same sample, other DNA sequences code for this CDR3. The rearrangement joins TRBV5-5 to TRBJ2-3; no clear D. The CDR3 contains 12 residues. V was trimmed by 1 base and J by 3 bases, leaving 3 bases between them. Germline V lookup: CDR1 SGHKS, CDR2 YYEKEE (reference sequence). For the CDR3, the DNA is TGTGCCAGCAGCTTGCGGACAGATACGCAGTATTTT. It yields the protein CASSLRTDTQYF.

Note on this clone: A much larger clone differs from this one at a single base, so this may be a read error. This sample includes further DNA sequences coding for the same CDR3. The genes are TRBV6-6 and TRBJ2-7; TRBD1 or TRBD2 may be the D gene (7 bases each). CDR1 and CDR2 (germline): MNHNY, SVGAGI (reference sequence). This CDR3 has 16 residues. V shed 9 bases and J shed 3 bases, with 24 bases lying between them. CDR3: CASTMWEGAVYYEQYF. CDR3 DNA: TGTGCCAGTACCATGTGGGAGGGGGCCGTTTACTACGAGCAGTACTTC.

This chain links TRBV7-2 with TRBJ1-5, with a weak D call TRBD1 (5 bases). The CDR3 covers 15 residues. Germline V CDR1 and CDR2: SGHTA, FQGNSA. The V end lost 1 base, the J end lost 2 bases, and 9 bases lay between the germline ends. DNA of the CDR3: TGTGCCAGCAGCTTAGACGACAGTCGCAATCAGCCCCAGCATTTT. Its protein product is CASSLDDSRNQPQHF.

The V and J genes are TRBV4-3 and TRBJ2-7; the match to TRBD1 covers 11 bases. Germline V gene sequence: CDR1 LGHNA, CDR2 YSLEER. V dropped 0 bases and J dropped 6; count of bases not matched to a gene: 13. The CDR3 loop spans 18 amino acids. As DNA, the CDR3 is TGCGCCAGCAGCCAAGATGCCGCGTCGGGACAGGGGGTAGGCGAGCAGTACTTC. Translated: CASSQDAASGQGVGEQYF.

This sequence joins TRBV5-4 and TRBJ2-7, with D unclear. This CDR3 comprises 13 residues. V was cut by 1 base and J by 10 bases, with 15 bases left in between. Germline lookup yields CDR1 SGHNT and CDR2 YYREEE (reference sequence). CDR3 DNA: TGTGCCAGCAGCTTGTGGCTTATCGGCCGACAGTACTTC. This translates into CASSLWLIGRQYF.

The CDR3: CASSYQGRNEQYF. The CDR3 coding sequence is TGTGCCAGCAGTTACCAGGGGAGGAACGAGCAGTACTTC. The chain links TRBV6-5 to TRBJ2-7; D tentatively fits TRBD1 or TRBD2 (6 bases each). Germline V gene lookup returns CDR1 MNHEY and CDR2 SVGAGI. The CDR3 is made up of 13 amino acids. Trimming took off 2 bases at V and 5 bases at J, with 10 bases between the two ends.

The gene calls are TRBV10-3 and TRBJ1-6; 8 positions match TRBD1. The CDR3 loop spans 14 amino acids. Germline CDR1 ENHRY, CDR2 SYGVKD. V lost 11 bases and J lost 7; bases outside the gene matches: 10. CDR3 in amino acids: CAAADRAENSPLHF. DNA for the CDR3: TGTGCCGCTGCGGACAGGGCTGAAAATTCACCCCTCCACTTT.

This clone occurred once. V is TRBV5-6 and J is TRBJ1-1, with D perhaps TRBD1 (5 bases). Trimming took off 3 bases at V and 4 bases at J, with 10 bases between the two ends. The CDR3 runs 13 residues. The germline V gene has CDR1 SGHDT and CDR2 YYEEEE. CDR3 loop: CASSSDSSTEAFF. CDR3 nucleotides: TGTGCCAGCAGCTCAGACAGTAGCACTGAAGCTTTCTTT.

The V and J genes are TRBV9 and TRBJ2-3, with a tentative D call TRBD2 (6 bases). CDR1 and CDR2 (germline): SGDLS, YYNGEE. The CDR3 is made up of 15 amino acids. Trimming left V 2 bases short and J 0 bases short, with 10 bases between. The CDR3 spells CASSVWDSSTDTQYF. The CDR3 nucleotides are TGTGCCAGCAGCGTTTGGGACTCTAGCACAGATACGCAGTATTTT. The complete variable domain, with remaining parts taken from reference TRBV9 and TRBJ2-3, reads DSGVTQTPKHLITATGQRVTLRCSPRSGDLSVYWYQQSLDQGLQFLIQYYNGEERAKGNILERFSAQQFPDLHSELNLSSLELGDSALYFCASSVWDSSTDTQYFGPGTRLTVL.